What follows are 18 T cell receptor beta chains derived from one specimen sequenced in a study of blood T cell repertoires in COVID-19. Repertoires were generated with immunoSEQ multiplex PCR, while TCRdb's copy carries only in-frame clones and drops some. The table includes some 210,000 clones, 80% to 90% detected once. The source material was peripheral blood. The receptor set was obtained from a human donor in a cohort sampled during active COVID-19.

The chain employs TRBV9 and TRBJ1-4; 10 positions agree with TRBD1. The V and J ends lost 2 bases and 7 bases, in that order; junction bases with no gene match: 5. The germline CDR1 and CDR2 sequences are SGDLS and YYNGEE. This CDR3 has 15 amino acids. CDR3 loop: CASSVAGTGAEKLFF. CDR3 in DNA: TGTGCCAGCAGCGTGGCCGGGACAGGGGCTGAAAAACTGTTTTTT.

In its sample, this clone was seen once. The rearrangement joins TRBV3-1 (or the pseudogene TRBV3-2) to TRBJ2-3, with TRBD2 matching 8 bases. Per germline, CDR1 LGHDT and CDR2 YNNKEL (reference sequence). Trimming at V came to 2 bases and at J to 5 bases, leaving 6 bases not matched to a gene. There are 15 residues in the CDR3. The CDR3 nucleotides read TGTGCCAGCAGCCAATTCGGGGGGGTAGTAGATACGCAGTATTTT. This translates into CASSQFGGVVDTQYF.

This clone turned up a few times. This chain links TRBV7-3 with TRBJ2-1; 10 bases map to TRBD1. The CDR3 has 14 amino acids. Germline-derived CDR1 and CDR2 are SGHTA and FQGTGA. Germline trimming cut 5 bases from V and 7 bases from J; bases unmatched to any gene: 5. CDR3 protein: CASSDQGQGNEQFF. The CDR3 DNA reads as TGTGCCAGCAGCGACCAGGGACAGGGGAATGAGCAGTTCTTC.

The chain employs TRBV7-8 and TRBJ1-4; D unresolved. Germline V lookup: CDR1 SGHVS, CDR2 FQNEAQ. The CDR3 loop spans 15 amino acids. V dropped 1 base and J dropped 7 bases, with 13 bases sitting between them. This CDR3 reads CASSLDPARVEKLFF. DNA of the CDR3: TGTGCCAGCAGCTTAGACCCGGCGAGGGTTGAAAAACTGTTTTTT. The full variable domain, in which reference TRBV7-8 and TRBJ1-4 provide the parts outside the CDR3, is GAGVSQSPRYKVAKRGQDVALRCDPISGHVSLFWYQQALGQGPEFLTYFQNEAQLDKSGLPSDRFFAERPEGSVSTLKIQRTQQEDSAVYLCASSLDPARVEKLFFGSGTQLSVL.

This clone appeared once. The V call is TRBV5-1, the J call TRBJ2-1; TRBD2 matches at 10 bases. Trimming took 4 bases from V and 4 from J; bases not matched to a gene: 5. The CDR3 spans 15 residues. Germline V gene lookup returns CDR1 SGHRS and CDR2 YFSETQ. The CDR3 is CASSDTSGTYNEQFF. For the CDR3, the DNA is TGCGCCAGCAGCGACACTAGCGGGACGTACAATGAGCAGTTCTTC.

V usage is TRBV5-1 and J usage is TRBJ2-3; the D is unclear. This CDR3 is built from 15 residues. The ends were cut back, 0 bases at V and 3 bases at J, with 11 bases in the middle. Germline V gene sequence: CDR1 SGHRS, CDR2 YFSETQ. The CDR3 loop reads CASSLVQTRTDTQYF. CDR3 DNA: TGCGCCAGCAGCTTGGTTCAGACAAGAACAGATACGCAGTATTTT.

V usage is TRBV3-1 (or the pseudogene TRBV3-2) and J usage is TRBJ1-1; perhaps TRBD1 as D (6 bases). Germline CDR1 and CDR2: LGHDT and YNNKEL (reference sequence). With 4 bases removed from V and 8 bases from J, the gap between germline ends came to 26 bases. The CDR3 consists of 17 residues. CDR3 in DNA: TGTGCCAGCAGCCCCTATGGCGTCGACAGGCGAGGCACCGAAGCTTTCTTT. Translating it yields CASSPYGVDRRGTEAFF.

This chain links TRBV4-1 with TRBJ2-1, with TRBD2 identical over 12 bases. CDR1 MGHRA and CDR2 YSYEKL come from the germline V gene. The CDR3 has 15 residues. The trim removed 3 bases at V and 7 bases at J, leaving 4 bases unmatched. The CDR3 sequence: CASSHGLAGRNEQFF. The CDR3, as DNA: TGCGCCAGCAGCCACGGACTAGCGGGAAGGAATGAGCAGTTCTTC.

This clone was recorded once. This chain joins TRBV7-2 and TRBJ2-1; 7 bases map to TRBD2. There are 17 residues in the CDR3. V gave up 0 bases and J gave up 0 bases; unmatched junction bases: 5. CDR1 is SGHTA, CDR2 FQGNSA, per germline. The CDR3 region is CASSLAHGGGSYNEQFF. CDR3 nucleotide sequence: TGTGCCAGCAGCTTAGCCCATGGCGGGGGCTCCTACAATGAGCAGTTCTTC.

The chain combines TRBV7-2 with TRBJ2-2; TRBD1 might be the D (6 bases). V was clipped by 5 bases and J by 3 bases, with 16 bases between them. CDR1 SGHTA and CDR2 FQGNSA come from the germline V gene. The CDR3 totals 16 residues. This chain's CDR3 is CASSLSSGVDTGELFF. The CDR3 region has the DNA TGTGCCAGCAGCCTCTCGTCAGGGGTTGACACCGGGGAGCTGTTTTTT.

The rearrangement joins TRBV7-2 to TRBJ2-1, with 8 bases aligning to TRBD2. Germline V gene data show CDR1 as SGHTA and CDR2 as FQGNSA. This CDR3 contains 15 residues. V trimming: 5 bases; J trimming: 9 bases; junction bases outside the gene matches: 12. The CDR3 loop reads CASSPNRGGLGEQFF. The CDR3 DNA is TGTGCCAGCAGCCCTAACCGGGGGGGCCTTGGTGAGCAGTTCTTC. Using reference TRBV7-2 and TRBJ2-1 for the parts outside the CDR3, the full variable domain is GAGVSQSPSNKVTEKGKDVELRCDPISGHTALYWYRQSLGQGLEFLIYFQGNSAPDKSGLPSDRFSAERTGGSVSTLTIQRTQQEDSAVYLCASSPNRGGLGEQFFGPGTRLTVL.

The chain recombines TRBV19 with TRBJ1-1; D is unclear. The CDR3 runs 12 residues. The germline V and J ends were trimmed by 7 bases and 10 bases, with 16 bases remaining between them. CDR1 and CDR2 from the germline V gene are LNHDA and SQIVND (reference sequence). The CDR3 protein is CASNPSEGGAFF. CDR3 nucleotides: TGTGCCAGTAACCCTTCCGAGGGAGGAGCTTTCTTT.

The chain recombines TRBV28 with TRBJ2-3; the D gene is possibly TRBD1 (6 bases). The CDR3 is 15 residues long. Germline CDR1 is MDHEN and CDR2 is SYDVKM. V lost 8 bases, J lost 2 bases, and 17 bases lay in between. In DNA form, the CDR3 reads TGTGCCAGCCGTCAGTCCACAGGGTACACAGATACGCAGTATTTT. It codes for CASRQSTGYTDTQYF.

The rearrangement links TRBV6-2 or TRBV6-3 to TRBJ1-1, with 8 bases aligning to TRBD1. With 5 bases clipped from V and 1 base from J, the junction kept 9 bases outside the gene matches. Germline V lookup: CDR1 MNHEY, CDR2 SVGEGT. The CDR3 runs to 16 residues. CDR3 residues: CASSPRGGQGNTEAFF. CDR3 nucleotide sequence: TGTGCCAGCAGTCCCCGAGGAGGACAGGGGAACACTGAAGCTTTCTTT.

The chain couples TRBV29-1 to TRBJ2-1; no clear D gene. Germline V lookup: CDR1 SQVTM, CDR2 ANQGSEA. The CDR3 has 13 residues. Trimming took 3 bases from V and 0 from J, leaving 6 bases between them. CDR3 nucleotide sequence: TGCAGCGTTGAGCGGATCTCCTACAATGAGCAGTTCTTC. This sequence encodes CSVERISYNEQFF.

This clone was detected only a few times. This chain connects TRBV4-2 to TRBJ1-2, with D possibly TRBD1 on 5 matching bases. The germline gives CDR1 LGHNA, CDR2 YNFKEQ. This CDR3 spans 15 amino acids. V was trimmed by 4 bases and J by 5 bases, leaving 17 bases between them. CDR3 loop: CASSRNTRQLYGYTF. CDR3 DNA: TGTGCCAGCAGCCGCAACACCCGACAGCTTTATGGCTACACCTTC.

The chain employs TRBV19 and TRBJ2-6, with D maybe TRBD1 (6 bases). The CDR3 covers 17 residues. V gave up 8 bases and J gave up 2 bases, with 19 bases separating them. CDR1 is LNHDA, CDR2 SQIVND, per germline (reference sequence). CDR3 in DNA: TGTGCCAGTGGGTCGGCCACAGGGTCCCCTGGGGCCAACGTCCTGACTTTC. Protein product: CASGSATGSPGANVLTF.

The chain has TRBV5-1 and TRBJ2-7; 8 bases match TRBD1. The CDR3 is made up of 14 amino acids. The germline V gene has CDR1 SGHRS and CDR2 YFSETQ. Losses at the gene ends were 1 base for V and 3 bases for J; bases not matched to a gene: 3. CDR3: CASSLRTGSYEQYF. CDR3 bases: TGCGCCAGCAGCTTGAGGACAGGGAGCTACGAGCAGTACTTC.